This TCR beta chain stems from a study of cytomegalovirus exposure and HLA in healthy donors. PCR primers comprised 60 Vbeta and 13 Jbeta primers. Produced via immunoSEQ multiplex PCR; TCRdb's table is partial and in-frame only. The sample holds about 82,000 clones, 70% to 85% seen once. V was trimmed by 1 base and J by 2 bases, leaving 6 bases between them. The CDR3 has 13 amino acids. From germline, CDR1 is SEHNR and CDR2 FQNEAQ (reference sequence). The rearrangement joins TRBV7-9 to TRBJ2-7; a possible D gene is TRBD1 (5 bases). The TCR comes from a man aged 40-50 years in good health and CMV-seropositive. Sequenced: PBMCs. CDR3 bases: TGTGCCAGCAGCTTAGGGACAACCTACGAGCAGTACTTC. It is translated as CASSLGTTYEQYF.